This T cell receptor beta chain comes out of a study of regulatory T cells in long-lasting Graves disease. For TCR beta, libraries came from iRepertoire HTBI primers and Arm-PCR of CDR3 regions. Each CDR3 protein is one row after TCRdb ran MiXCR on the multiplex PCR reads. The sample has some 460,000 distinct CDR3 sequences, about 16% seen once. Time point defined: newly diagnosed GD, antithyroid drugs for less than 3 months. Generation of the TCR library employed RNA extracted from PBMCs. In this sample, this clonotype turned up many times. The CDR3 contains 15 residues. Trimming removed 4 bases at V and 8 bases at J, with 18 bases between. Looked up from germline, CDR1 is MNHEY and CDR2 is SMNVEV (reference sequence). This sample was also put to use in a study of T cells in Graves' hyperthyroidism and ophthalmopathy. This second report adds: Stable Graves' hyperthyroidism meant no ophthalmopathy progression within 18 months. Thyroid ultrasound, orbital computed tomography, clinical symptoms, and serum thyroxine and TRAb underpinned diagnoses. The HTBI primer set served for first-round RT-PCR of the TCR CDR3. In validation, the model predicted ophthalmopathy. These predictions came a median approximately 5.9 months before onset.

The specimen comprised peripheral blood mononuclear cells (PBMCs), sampled at new diagnosis, from a patient treated with antithyroid drugs. The receptor comes from a man aged 35 to 55 with Graves disease. The V gene is TRBV27, the J gene TRBJ2-1, with no clear D. In DNA, the CDR3 is TGTGCCAGCAGTTCCTCGGATCATCGGGTCTATGAGCAGTTCTTC. Translating it yields CASSSSDHRVYEQFF.